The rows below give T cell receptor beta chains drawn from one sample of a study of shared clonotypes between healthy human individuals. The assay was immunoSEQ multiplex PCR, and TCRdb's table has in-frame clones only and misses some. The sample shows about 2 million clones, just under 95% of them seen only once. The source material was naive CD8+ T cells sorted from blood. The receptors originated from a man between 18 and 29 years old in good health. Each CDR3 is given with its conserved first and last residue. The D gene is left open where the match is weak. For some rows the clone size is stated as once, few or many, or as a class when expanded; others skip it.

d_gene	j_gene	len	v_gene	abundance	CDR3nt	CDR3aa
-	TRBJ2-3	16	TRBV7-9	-	TGTGCCAGCAGCTTAACTACAGGGTCTGGCACAGATACGCAGTATTTT	CASSLTTGSGTDTQYF
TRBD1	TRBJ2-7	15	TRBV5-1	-	TGCGCCAGCAGGAGGAACGACAGGGAACTCTACGAGCAGTACTTC	CASRRNDRELYEQYF
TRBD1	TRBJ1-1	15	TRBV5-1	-	TGCGCCAGCAGCTTCTGGACAGGCGCGAACACTGAAGCTTTCTTT	CASSFWTGANTEAFF
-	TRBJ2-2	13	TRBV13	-	TGTGCCAGCAGCCTGGACAGCACCGGGGAGCTGTTTTTT	CASSLDSTGELFF
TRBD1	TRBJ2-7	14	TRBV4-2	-	TGTGCCAGCAGTCTTAGCCGGGACAGTTACGAGCAGTACTTC	CASSLSRDSYEQYF
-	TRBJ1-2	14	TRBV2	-	TGTGCCAGCAGCCTAACGGCTTCAAACTATGGCTACACCTTC	CASSLTASNYGYTF
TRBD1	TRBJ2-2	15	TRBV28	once	TGTGCCAGCAGTTTGGGACAGGGGAACACCGGGGAGCTGTTTTTT	CASSLGQGNTGELFF
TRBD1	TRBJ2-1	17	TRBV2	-	TGTGCCAGCAGTGAAGGTCTAGGACAGGGAACCTACAATGAGCAGTTCTTC	CASSEGLGQGTYNEQFF
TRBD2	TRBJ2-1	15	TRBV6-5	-	TGTGCCAGCAGCCCCGTGATAGCGGGAGGGAGTGAGCAGTTCTTC	CASSPVIAGGSEQFF
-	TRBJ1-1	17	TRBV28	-	TGTGCCAGCAGTTTATACAGGACAGTGGGATCGAACACTGAAGCTTTCTTT	CASSLYRTVGSNTEAFF
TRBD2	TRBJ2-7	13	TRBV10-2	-	TGCGCCAGCGGGCGGGAGGATCTCCTCGAGCAGTACTTC	CASGREDLLEQYF
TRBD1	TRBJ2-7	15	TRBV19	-	TGTGCCAGTAGTATAGAGGGACAGAGCTCCTACGAGCAGTACTTC	CASSIEGQSSYEQYF
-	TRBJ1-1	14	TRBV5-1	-	TGCGCCAGCAGCTCATACAGTTTGAACACTGAAGCTTTCTTT	CASSSYSLNTEAFF
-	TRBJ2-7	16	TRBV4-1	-	TGCGCCAGCAGCCAAGAAGCTGGGGCCAGATACTACGAGCAGTACTTC	CASSQEAGARYYEQYF
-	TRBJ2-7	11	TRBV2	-	TGTGCCAGCAGAGGGGACTCCGAGCAGTACTTC	CASRGDSEQYF
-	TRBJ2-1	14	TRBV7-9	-	TGTGCCAGCGCGGGGACAGAGTCGTCCAATGAGCAGTTCTTC	CASAGTESSNEQFF
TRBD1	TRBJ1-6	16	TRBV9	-	TGTGCCAGCAGCGTAGAAGGGACAGAGTATAATTCACCCCTCCACTTT	CASSVEGTEYNSPLHF
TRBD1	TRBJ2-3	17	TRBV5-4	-	TGTGCCAGCAGCTTGTCGGGGACAGGGGCTTTTACAGATACGCAGTATTTT	CASSLSGTGAFTDTQYF
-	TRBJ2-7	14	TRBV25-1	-	TGTGCCAGCAGTGGTACAGGCCCCATCCACGAGCAGTACTTC	CASSGTGPIHEQYF
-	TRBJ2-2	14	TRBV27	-	TGTGCCAGCAGTTTACAGGGAGGCACCGGGGAGCTGTTTTTT	CASSLQGGTGELFF
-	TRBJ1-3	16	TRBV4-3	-	TGCGCCAGCAGCCAAGATATAAGATTTCTAAGAGACACCATATATTTT	CASSQDIRFLRDTIYF
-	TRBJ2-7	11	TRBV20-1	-	TGCAAGACAGGCCTACGATACGAGCAGTACTTC	CKTGLRYEQYF
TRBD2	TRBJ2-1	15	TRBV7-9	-	TGTGCCAGCAGCTCAGGACTAGCGGAGACGGATGAGCAGTTCTTC	CASSSGLAETDEQFF
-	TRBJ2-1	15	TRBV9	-	TGTGCCAGCAGCGTAGTTCCAAGCTCCTACAATGAGCAGTTCTTC	CASSVVPSSYNEQFF
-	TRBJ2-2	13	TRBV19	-	TGTGCCAGTAAATGGAGGGGCACCGGGGAGCTGTTTTTT	CASKWRGTGELFF
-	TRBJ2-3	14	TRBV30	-	TGTGCCTGGAGTGTCGGGGGTAGCACAGATACGCAGTATTTT	CAWSVGGSTDTQYF
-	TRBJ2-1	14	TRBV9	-	TGTGCCAGCAGCGTTTCGGGATCGCGCAATGAGCAGTTCTTC	CASSVSGSRNEQFF